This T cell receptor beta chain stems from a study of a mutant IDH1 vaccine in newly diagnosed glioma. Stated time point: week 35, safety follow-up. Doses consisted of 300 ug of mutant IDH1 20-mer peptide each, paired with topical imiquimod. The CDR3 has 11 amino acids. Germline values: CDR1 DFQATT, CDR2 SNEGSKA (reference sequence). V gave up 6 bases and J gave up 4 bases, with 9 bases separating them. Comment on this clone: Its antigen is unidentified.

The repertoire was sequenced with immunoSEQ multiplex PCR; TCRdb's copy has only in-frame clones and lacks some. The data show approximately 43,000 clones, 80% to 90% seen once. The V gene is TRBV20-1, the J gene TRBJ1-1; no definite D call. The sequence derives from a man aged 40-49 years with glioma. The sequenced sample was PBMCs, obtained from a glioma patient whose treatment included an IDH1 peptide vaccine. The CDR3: CSAPTPTEAFF. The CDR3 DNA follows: TGCAGTGCCCCCACCCCCACTGAAGCTTTCTTT.